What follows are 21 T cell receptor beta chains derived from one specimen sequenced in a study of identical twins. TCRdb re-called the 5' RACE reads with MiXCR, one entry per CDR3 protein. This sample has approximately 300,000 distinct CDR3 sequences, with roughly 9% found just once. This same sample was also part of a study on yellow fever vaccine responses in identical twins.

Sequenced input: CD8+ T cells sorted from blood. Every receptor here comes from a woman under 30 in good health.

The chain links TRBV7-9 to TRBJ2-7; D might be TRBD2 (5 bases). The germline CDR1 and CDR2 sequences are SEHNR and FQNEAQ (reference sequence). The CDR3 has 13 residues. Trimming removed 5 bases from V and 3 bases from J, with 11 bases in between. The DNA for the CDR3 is TGTGCCAGCAGCGCGGACGGGGACTACGAGCAGTACTTC. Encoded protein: CASSADGDYEQYF.

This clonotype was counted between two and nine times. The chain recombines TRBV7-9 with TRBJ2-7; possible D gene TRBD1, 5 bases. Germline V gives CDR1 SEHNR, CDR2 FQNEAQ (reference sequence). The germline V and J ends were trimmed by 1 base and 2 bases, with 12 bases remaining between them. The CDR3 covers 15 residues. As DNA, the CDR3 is TGTGCCAGCAGCTTAGGGCAGGGTTGGACCTACGAGCAGTACTTC. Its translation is CASSLGQGWTYEQYF. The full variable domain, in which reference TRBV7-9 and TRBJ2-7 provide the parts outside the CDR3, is DTGVSQNPRHKITKRGQNVTFRCDPISEHNRLYWYRQTLGQGPEFLTYFQNEAQLEKSRLLSDRFSAERPKGSFSTLEIQRTEQGDSAMYLCASSLGQGWTYEQYFGPGTRLTVT.

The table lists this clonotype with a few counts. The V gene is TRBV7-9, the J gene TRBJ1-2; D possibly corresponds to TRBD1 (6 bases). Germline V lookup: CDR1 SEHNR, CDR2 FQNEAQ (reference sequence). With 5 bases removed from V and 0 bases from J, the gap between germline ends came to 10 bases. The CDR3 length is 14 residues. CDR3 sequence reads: CASSATGPNYGYTF. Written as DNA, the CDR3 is TGTGCCAGCAGCGCCACAGGGCCTAACTATGGCTACACCTTC.

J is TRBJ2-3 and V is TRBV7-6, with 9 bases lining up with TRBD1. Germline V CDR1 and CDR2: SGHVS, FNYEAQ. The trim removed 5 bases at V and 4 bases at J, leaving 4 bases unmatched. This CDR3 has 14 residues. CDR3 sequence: CASSRTGEADTQYF. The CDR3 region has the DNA TGTGCCAGCAGCCGGACAGGGGAGGCAGATACGCAGTATTTT.

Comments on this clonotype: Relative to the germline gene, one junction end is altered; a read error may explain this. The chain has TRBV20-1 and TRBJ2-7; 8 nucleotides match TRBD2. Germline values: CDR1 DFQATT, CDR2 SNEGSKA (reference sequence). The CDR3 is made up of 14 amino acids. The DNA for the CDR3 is TGCAGTGCTTCTCCCCCCCAGGATGGCGGGGGGCAAGACTTC. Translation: CSASPPQDGGGQDF.

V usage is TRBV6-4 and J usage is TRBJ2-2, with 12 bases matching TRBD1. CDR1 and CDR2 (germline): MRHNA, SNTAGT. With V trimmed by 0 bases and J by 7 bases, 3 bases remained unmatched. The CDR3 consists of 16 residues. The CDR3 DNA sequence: TGTGCCAGCAGTGACTCCGGGACAGGGGGCCTCGGGGAGCTGTTTTTT. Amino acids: CASSDSGTGGLGELFF.

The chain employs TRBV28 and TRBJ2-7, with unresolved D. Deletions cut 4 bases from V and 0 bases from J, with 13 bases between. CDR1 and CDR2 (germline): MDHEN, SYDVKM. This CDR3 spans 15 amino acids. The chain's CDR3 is CASSSGNYISYEQYF. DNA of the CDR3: TGTGCCAGCAGTTCCGGAAACTACATCTCCTACGAGCAGTACTTC.

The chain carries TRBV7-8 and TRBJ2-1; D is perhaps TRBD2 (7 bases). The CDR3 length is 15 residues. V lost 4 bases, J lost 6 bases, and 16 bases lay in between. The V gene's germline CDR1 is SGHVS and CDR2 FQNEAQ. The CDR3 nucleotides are TGTGCCAGCAGCTCAGCTAGGGGGGGGGGCAATGAGCAGTTCTTC. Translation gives CASSSARGGGNEQFF.

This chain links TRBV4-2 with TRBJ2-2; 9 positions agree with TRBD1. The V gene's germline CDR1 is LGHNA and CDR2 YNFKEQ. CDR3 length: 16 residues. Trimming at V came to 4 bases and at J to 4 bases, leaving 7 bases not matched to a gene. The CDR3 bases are TGTGCCAGCAGCCCACAACAGGGGGCGCGCACCGGGGAGCTGTTTTTT. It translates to CASSPQQGARTGELFF.

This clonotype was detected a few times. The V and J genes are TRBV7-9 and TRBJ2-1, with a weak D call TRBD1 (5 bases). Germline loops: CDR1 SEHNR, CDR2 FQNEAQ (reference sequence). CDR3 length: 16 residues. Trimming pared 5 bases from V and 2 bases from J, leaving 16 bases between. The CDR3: CASSAPLVTAYNEQFF. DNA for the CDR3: TGTGCCAGCAGCGCCCCCTTGGTGACAGCCTACAATGAGCAGTTCTTC.

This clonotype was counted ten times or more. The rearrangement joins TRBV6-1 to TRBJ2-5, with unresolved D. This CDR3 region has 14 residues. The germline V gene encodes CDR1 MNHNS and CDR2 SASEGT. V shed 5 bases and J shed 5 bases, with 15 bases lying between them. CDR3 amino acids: CASSLPGPRETQYF. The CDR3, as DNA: TGTGCCAGCAGTCTCCCCGGGCCTCGGGAGACCCAGTACTTC.

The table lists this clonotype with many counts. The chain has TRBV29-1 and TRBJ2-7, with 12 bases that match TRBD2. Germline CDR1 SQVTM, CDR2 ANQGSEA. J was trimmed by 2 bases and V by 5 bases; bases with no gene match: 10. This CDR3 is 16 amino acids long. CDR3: CSVQGTSGPEPYEQYF. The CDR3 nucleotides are TGCAGCGTTCAAGGGACTAGCGGGCCTGAGCCCTACGAGCAGTACTTC.

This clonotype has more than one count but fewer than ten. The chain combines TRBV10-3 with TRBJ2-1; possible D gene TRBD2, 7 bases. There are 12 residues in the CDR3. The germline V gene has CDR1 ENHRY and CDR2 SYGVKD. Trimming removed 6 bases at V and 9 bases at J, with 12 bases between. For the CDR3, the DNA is TGTGCCATCAGAGGGGGGGGCAGTGAGCAGTTCTTC. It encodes CAIRGGGSEQFF.

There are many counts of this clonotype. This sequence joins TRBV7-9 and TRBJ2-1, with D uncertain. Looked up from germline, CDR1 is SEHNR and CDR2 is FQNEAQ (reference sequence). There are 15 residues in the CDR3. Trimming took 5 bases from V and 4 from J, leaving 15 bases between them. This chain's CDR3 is CASSPGPSPYNEQFF. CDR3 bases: TGTGCCAGCAGCCCAGGACCTTCCCCTTACAATGAGCAGTTCTTC.

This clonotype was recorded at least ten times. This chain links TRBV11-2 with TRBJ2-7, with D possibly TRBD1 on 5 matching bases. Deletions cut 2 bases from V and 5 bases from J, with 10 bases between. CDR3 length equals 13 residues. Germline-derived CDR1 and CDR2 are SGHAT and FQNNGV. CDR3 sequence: CASSLQGPNEQYF. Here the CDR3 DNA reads TGTGCCAGCAGCTTACAGGGCCCCAACGAGCAGTACTTC.

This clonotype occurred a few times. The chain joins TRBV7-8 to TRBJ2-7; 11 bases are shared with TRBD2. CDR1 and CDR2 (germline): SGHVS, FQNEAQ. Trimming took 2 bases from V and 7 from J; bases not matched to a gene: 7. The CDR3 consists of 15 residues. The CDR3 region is CASSLLGLAVWEQYF. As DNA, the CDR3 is TGTGCCAGCAGCTTATTGGGACTAGCGGTCTGGGAGCAGTACTTC.

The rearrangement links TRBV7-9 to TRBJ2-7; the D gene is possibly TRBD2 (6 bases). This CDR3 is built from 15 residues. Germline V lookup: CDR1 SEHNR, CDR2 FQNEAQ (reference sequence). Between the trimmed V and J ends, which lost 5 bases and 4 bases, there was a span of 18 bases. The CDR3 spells CASSPRGDRLYEQYF. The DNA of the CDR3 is TGTGCCAGCAGCCCGCGCGGGGACCGACTTTACGAGCAGTACTTC.

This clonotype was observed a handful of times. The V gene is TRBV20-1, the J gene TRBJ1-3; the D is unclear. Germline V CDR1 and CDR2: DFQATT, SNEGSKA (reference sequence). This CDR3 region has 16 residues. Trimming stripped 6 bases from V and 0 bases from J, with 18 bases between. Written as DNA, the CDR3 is TGCAGTGCAAGAATCCCAGAAACGTACTCTGGAAACACCATATATTTT. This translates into CSARIPETYSGNTIYF.

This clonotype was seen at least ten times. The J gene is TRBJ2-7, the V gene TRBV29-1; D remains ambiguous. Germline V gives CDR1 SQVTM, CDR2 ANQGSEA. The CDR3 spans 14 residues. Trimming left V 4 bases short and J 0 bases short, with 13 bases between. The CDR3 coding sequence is TGCAGCGTTGTTTCTGCTTGGGGCTCCTACGAGCAGTACTTC. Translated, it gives CSVVSAWGSYEQYF.

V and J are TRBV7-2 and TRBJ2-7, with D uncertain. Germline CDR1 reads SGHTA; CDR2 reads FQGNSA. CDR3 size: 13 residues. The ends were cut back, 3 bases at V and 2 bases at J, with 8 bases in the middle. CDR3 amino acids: CASSFQPTYEQYF. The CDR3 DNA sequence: TGTGCCAGCAGCTTCCAGCCGACCTACGAGCAGTACTTC.

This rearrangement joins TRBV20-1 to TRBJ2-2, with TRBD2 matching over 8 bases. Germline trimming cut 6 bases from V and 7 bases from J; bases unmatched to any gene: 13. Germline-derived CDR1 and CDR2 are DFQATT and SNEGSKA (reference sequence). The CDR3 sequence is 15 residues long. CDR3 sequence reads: CSAPSLRGASGELFF. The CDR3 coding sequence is TGCAGTGCCCCCTCCTTGCGGGGGGCGAGCGGGGAGCTGTTTTTT.